The clone carrying this TCR beta chain was found a few times. The target antigen is unknown. This sample is drawn from a study of T-cell memory formation after mild COVID-19. TCRdb re-called the 5' RACE reads with MiXCR, one entry per CDR3 protein. The sample contains hundreds of thousands of distinct CDR3 sequences, 20% to 30% of which appear only once. General study results and limits: Researchers found some responding clones in pre-infection memory, a sign that cross-reactive memory joined. Day 37-peaking second-wave clones had unconfirmed SARS-CoV-2 specificity. CD4+ contracting clones were mainly CM and EM; CD8+ ones, EMRA.

Trimming took 0 bases from V and 4 from J, leaving 19 bases between them. CDR1 and CDR2 from the germline V gene are MNHEY and SVGAGI. The CDR3 contains 19 residues. The receptor was derived from an adult woman who had mild COVID-19 (a few samples of this study predate the infection). Cell type and time point are not known. The sequenced sample was PBMCs or a T cell subset sorted from them (not recorded which). The V and J genes are TRBV6-5 and TRBJ2-6; D gene ambiguous. The CDR3, as DNA: TGTGCCAGCAGTTACTCGGGGTTCCCCGGAGTAACCGGGGCCAACGTCCTGACTTTC. This translates into CASSYSGFPGVTGANVLTF.